This entry lists 21 T cell receptor beta chains sequenced from one sample in a study of T-cell memory formation after mild COVID-19. MiXCR was run by TCRdb on the 5' RACE reads, yielding one entry per CDR3 protein. Among around 390,000 distinct CDR3 sequences, approximately 15% were seen once, and the ten largest hold about 22%. Sequencing input: PBMCs or a T cell subset sorted from them (not recorded which). These receptors were collected from a man between 18 and 35 years old who had mild COVID-19 (a few samples of this study predate the infection). Cell type and time point are not known.

The rearrangement links TRBV24-1 to TRBJ1-6; the D is unclear. Trimming cost V 8 bases and J 9 bases, with 19 bases left between them. CDR1 and CDR2 (germline): KGHDR, SFDVKD. CDR3 length equals 15 residues. The CDR3 is CATNTPGTDVSPLHF. The CDR3, as DNA: TGTGCCACCAACACACCGGGAACAGATGTTTCACCCCTCCACTTT.

This clonotype was found a few times. The chain couples TRBV6-2 or TRBV6-3 to TRBJ1-1; D unresolved. The germline V and J ends were trimmed by 1 base and 1 base, with 7 bases remaining between them. The CDR3 totals 14 residues. Germline-derived CDR1 and CDR2 are MNHEY and SVGEGT. CDR3 region: CASSYWIGNTEAFF. The DNA of the CDR3 is TGTGCCAGCAGTTACTGGATTGGGAACACTGAAGCTTTCTTT.

This clonotype came up a few times. This chain uses TRBV5-6 with TRBJ2-3; 11 bases agree with TRBD2. Per the germline V gene, CDR1 is SGHDT and CDR2 is YYEEEE. This CDR3 comprises 16 residues. The V segment lost 5 bases and the J segment 2 bases; nucleotides outside the gene matches: 7. CDR3 sequence reads: CASSWGTSGPTDTQYF. In DNA form, the CDR3 reads TGTGCCAGCAGTTGGGGGACTAGCGGTCCCACAGATACGCAGTATTTT.

The rearrangement joins TRBV20-1 to TRBJ2-7; D perhaps matches TRBD1 (5 bases). Between the trimmed V and J ends, which lost 1 base and 1 base, there was a span of 11 bases. Germline V gene data show CDR1 as DFQATT and CDR2 as SNEGSKA (reference sequence). There are 14 residues in the CDR3. DNA of the CDR3: TGCAGTGCTAGAGCCATGACAGTTTCCTACGAGCAGTACGTC. This translates into CSARAMTVSYEQYV.

This clonotype was found a few times. The V gene is TRBV7-6, the J gene TRBJ2-3; 7 nucleotides align to TRBD1. Germline V gene data show CDR1 as SGHVS and CDR2 as FNYEAQ. V lost 5 bases, J lost 4 bases, and 6 bases stayed unmatched. This CDR3 contains 14 residues. The CDR3 is CASSPRQGSDTQYF. The CDR3 region has the DNA TGTGCCAGCAGCCCTCGACAGGGATCAGATACGCAGTATTTT.

V is TRBV13 and J is TRBJ2-2, with 11 nucleotides matching TRBD1. Germline V gene lookup returns CDR1 PRHDT and CDR2 FYEKMQ (reference sequence). The CDR3 has 16 residues. Trimming took 5 bases from V and 6 from J; bases not matched to a gene: 8. The DNA for the CDR3 is TGTGCCAGCAGCCCAAGGGACAGGGGGTATGCCGGGGAGCTGTTTTTT. This gives the protein CASSPRDRGYAGELFF. The variable domain in full, completed from reference TRBV13 and TRBJ2-2, reads AAGVIQSPRHLIKEKRETATLKCYPIPRHDTVYWYQQGPGQDPQFLISFYEKMQSDKGSIPDRFSAQQFSDYHSELNMSSLELGDSALYFCASSPRDRGYAGELFFGEGSRLTVL.

This rearrangement joins TRBV7-9 to TRBJ2-1, with D uncertain. Trimming took off 4 bases at V and 6 bases at J, with 10 bases between the two ends. Germline lookup yields CDR1 SEHNR and CDR2 FQNEAQ (reference sequence). The length of the CDR3 is 13 residues. The CDR3 DNA is TGTGCCAGCAGCTCCGGTTCAGGCAATGAGCAGTTCTTC. It specifies CASSSGSGNEQFF.

This clonotype was counted only a few times. This rearrangement joins TRBV11-2 to TRBJ2-5; possibly TRBD1 or TRBD2 for D (5 bases each). V was pared by 4 bases and J by 5 bases, with 17 bases between. The V gene's germline CDR1 is SGHAT and CDR2 FQNNGV. The CDR3 covers 15 residues. The CDR3 bases are TGTGCCAGCAGCTCGCCCAAGATTGGGGGTGAGACCCAGTACTTC. Translating gives CASSSPKIGGETQYF.

The chain uses TRBV20-1 and TRBJ2-3, with D possibly matching TRBD2 (7 bases). Germline V lookup: CDR1 DFQATT, CDR2 SNEGSKA (reference sequence). The CDR3 extends over 16 amino acids. The CDR3 DNA reads TGCAGCGCTTGGCTCGGGGGGCACACTAGCACAGATACGCAGTATTTT. Translating gives CSAWLGGHTSTDTQYF.

The rearrangement links TRBV7-9 to TRBJ2-7; TRBD1 aligns across 7 bases. V lost 5 bases and J lost 3; bases outside the gene matches: 10. CDR1 is SEHNR and CDR2 is FQNEAQ in the germline V gene (reference sequence). The CDR3 totals 15 residues. The CDR3 sequence: CASSAGGAPFYEQYV. The CDR3 DNA reads TGTGCCAGCAGCGCAGGGGGTGCTCCTTTCTACGAGCAGTACGTC.

At least ten counts were recorded for this clonotype. The chain's CDR3 is CASSSPADKSTDTQYF. The CDR3 DNA reads TGCGCCAGCAGCTCCCCAGCGGATAAGAGCACAGATACGCAGTATTTT. This sequence joins TRBV5-1 and TRBJ2-3, with TRBD2 as a possible D gene (5 bases). CDR1 and CDR2 (germline): SGHRS, YFSETQ. The CDR3 has 16 amino acids. V was shortened by 3 bases and J by 0 bases, with 14 bases between the two germline ends.

The J gene is TRBJ1-2, the V gene TRBV5-1; 7 nucleotides line up with TRBD1. The ends lost 0 bases at V and 7 bases at J; junction bases unmatched: 6. The CDR3 contains 14 residues. Looked up from germline, CDR1 is SGHRS and CDR2 is YFSETQ. This chain's CDR3 is CASSLGQGLTGYTF. The CDR3 DNA follows: TGCGCCAGCAGCTTGGGACAGGGATTAACTGGCTACACCTTC. Complete variable domain (other parts from reference TRBV5-1 and TRBJ1-2): KAGVTQTPRYLIKTRGQQVTLSCSPISGHRSVSWYQQTPGQGLQFLFEYFSETQRNKGNFPGRFSGRQFSNSRSEMNVSTLELGDSALYLCASSLGQGLTGYTFGSGTRLTVV.

In this sample, this clonotype turned up many times. The chain recombines TRBV5-1 with TRBJ2-1, with D possibly being TRBD2 (7 bases). The CDR3 spans 15 residues. Germline assignment: CDR1 SGHRS and CDR2 YFSETQ. V was cut by 6 bases and J by 2 bases, with 15 bases left in between. CDR3 protein: CASNPEGGAYNEQFF. For the CDR3, the DNA is TGCGCCAGCAACCCGGAGGGGGGGGCCTACAATGAGCAGTTCTTC.

This clonotype appeared a few times. The chain uses TRBV5-5 and TRBJ2-1; 10 nucleotides line up with TRBD2. The CDR3 loop spans 16 amino acids. Germline assignment: CDR1 SGHKS and CDR2 YYEKEE (reference sequence). The V and J ends lost 4 bases and 8 bases, in that order; junction bases with no gene match: 12. The CDR3 protein is CASSGERGGQVHEQFF. The DNA for the CDR3 is TGTGCCAGCAGCGGAGAGCGGGGGGGCCAAGTCCATGAGCAGTTCTTC.

The sample holds a few counts of this clonotype. The CDR3 nucleotides read TGCGCCAGCAGCTCACCCGGGGGCGGCTACACCTTC. Residues: CASSSPGGGYTF. The chain links TRBV5-1 to TRBJ1-2; maybe TRBD1 (6 bases). Germline lookup yields CDR1 SGHRS and CDR2 YFSETQ. V dropped 3 bases and J dropped 8 bases, with 11 bases sitting between them. This CDR3 region has 12 residues. Using reference TRBV5-1 and TRBJ1-2 for the parts outside the CDR3, the full variable domain is KAGVTQTPRYLIKTRGQQVTLSCSPISGHRSVSWYQQTPGQGLQFLFEYFSETQRNKGNFPGRFSGRQFSNSRSEMNVSTLELGDSALYLCASSSPGGGYTFGSGTRLTVV.

A few counts support this clonotype. This chain uses TRBV9 with TRBJ1-2, with no clear D. Looked up from germline, CDR1 is SGDLS and CDR2 is YYNGEE. Trimming shortened V by 3 bases and J by 3 bases, and 12 bases separated the two germline ends. CDR3 length: 14 residues. The CDR3 DNA is TGTGCCAGCAGCGCCCGGCGGGCAGACTATGGCTACACCTTC. The encoded protein is CASSARRADYGYTF.

The chain couples TRBV2 to TRBJ2-3; TRBD2 aligns across 9 bases. V shed 4 bases and J 1 base; nucleotides not matched to a gene: 6. The CDR3 loop spans 16 amino acids. In germline, CDR1 is SNHLY, CDR2 FYNNEI. The CDR3 DNA sequence: TGTGCCAGCAGTGCCAATAGCGGGGGCGGCACAGATACGCAGTATTTT. As protein: CASSANSGGGTDTQYF. The full variable domain, in which reference TRBV2 and TRBJ2-3 provide the parts outside the CDR3, is EPEVTQTPSHQVTQMGQEVILRCVPISNHLYFYWYRQILGQKVEFLVSFYNNEISEKSEIFDDQFSVERPDGSNFTLKIRSTKLEDSAMYFCASSANSGGGTDTQYFGPGTRLTVL.

This clonotype appeared a few times. V gene TRBV5-1 combines with J gene TRBJ2-3, with D uncertain. CDR1 and CDR2 (germline): SGHRS, YFSETQ. The CDR3 runs 14 residues. Trimming removed 2 bases from V and 2 bases from J, with 9 bases in between. As DNA, the CDR3 is TGCGCCAGCAGCTTTAACGGTTACACAGATACGCAGTATTTT. It specifies CASSFNGYTDTQYF. Full variable domain (rest looked up from reference TRBV5-1 and TRBJ2-3): KAGVTQTPRYLIKTRGQQVTLSCSPISGHRSVSWYQQTPGQGLQFLFEYFSETQRNKGNFPGRFSGRQFSNSRSEMNVSTLELGDSALYLCASSFNGYTDTQYFGPGTRLTVL.

The chain carries TRBV4-2 and TRBJ1-5; D gene unclear. The CDR3 has 16 amino acids. V lost 0 bases and J 2 bases, leaving 11 bases between the germline ends. Germline CDR1 and CDR2: LGHNA and YNFKEQ. As DNA, the CDR3 is TGTGCCAGCAGCCAAGATTTAGGGTATGGCAATCAGCCCCAGCATTTT. Its protein product is CASSQDLGYGNQPQHF.

The rearrangement uses TRBV4-2 and TRBJ2-3, with 13 bases identical to TRBD2. V gave up 4 bases and J gave up 3 bases; unmatched junction bases: 7. Germline CDR1 and CDR2: LGHNA and YNFKEQ. The CDR3 extends over 17 amino acids. Written as DNA, the CDR3 is TGTGCCAGCAGCCTAACCGCGACTAGCGGGGGGACAGATACGCAGTATTTT. Translating gives CASSLTATSGGTDTQYF.

The table lists this clonotype with a few counts. The chain couples TRBV3-1 to TRBJ2-7; D remains ambiguous. The CDR3 is 14 residues long. Trimming took 1 base from V and 5 from J, leaving 12 bases between them. The germline V gene has CDR1 LGHDT and CDR2 YNNKEL (reference sequence). The DNA for the CDR3 is TGTGCCAGCAGCCAAGGCCGGCAGAGCCACGAGCAGTACGTC. Translating gives CASSQGRQSHEQYV.